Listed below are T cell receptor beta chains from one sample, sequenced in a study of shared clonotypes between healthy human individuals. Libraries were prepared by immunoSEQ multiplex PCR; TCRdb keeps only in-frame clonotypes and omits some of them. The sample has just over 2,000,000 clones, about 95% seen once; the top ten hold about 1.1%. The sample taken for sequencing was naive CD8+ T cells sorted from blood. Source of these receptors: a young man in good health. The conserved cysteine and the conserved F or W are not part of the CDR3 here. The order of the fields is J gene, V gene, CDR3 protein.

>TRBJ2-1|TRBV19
ASSSGGPYNEQF
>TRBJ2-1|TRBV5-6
ASSLSPTGDYNEQF
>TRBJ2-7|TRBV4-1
ASSQSDTLSYEQY
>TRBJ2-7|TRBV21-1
ASSKAPLAGGPSHEQY
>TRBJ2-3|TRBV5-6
ASSLDASGVLDTQY
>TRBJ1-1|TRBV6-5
ATRTAGESSEAF
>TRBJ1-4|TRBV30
AWDEGPNEKLF
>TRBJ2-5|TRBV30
AWSEGSGEETQY
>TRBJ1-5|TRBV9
ASGEGNQPQH
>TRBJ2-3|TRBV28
ATSDRDATDTQY
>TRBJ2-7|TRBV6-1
ASSALAGGSYEQY
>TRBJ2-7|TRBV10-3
AISTSGRVYEQY
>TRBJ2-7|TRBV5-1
ASSLSGTGGFEQY
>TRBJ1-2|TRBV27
ASSLSRQGGRGGYT
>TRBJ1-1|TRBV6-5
ASRGQGPEAF
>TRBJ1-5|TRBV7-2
ASSLEGPNLLPQH
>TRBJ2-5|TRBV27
ASSLSPQETQY
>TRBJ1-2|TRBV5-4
ASSLGILDGLYGYT
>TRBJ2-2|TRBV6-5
ASSYRQGRNTGELF
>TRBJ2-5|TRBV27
ASSSPGRETQY
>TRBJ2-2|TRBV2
ASSPGLAGGTDGELF
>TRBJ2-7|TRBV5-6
ASSFGGSSYEQY
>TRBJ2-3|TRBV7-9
ASRRGSDTQY
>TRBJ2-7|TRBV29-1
SVEGLLAGSSYEQY
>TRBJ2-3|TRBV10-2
ASRGDPGIQDTQY